A selection of T cell receptor beta chains follows, all from one sample in a study of T cell repertoires in cytomegalovirus infection. These receptors' targets are unknown. TCRdb reprocessed the reads via MiXCR and lists one record per CDR3 protein. This table holds about 470,000 distinct CDR3 sequences, about 44% found once. The sequencing here drew on cultured PBMCs, taken from culture after CMV antigen stimulation. The receptors originated from a human donor in good health (CMV status not recorded). Some clones in this sample may be carry-over from other donors' samples. The CDR3 runs from the conserved cysteine through the conserved F or W. D genes are given only for firm matches.

J,D,V,CDR3
TRBJ2-5,TRBD2,TRBV10-3,CAISEPWGGGQETQYF
TRBJ2-1,NA,TRBV7-2,CASSLWGLPLEQFF
TRBJ2-7,NA,TRBV7-9,CASSLGVEQYF
TRBJ2-3,NA,TRBV7-2,CASSRSGTTDTQYF
TRBJ1-1,NA,TRBV18,CASSSSLSTEAFF
TRBJ2-2,NA,TRBV24-1,CATSDSGLNTGELFF
TRBJ1-2,TRBD1,TRBV7-2,CASSRTFQGAPYGYTF
TRBJ1-4,TRBD1,TRBV7-2,CASSARDRGFEKLFF
TRBJ2-1,NA,TRBV27,CASSPQNSYNEQFF
TRBJ1-4,NA,TRBV12-5,CASGLVSDGVLALNEKLFF
TRBJ2-7,NA,TRBV7-2,CASSSRPGVGFYEQYF
TRBJ2-3,NA,TRBV7-9,CASSWTPSRTDTQYF
TRBJ2-5,NA,TRBV7-9,CASSLAPGTRETQYF
TRBJ2-3,NA,TRBV6-2/TRBV6-3,CASSLKGDTDTQYF
TRBJ2-7,NA,TRBV6-2/TRBV6-3,CATTRSNEQYF
TRBJ2-3,TRBD2,TRBV7-2,CASSFSPASGSSATQYF
TRBJ1-1,NA,TRBV6-2/TRBV6-3,CASSYLWGETEAFF
TRBJ2-3,NA,TRBV7-2,CASSLGRETDTQYF
TRBJ2-1,NA,TRBV10-1,CATLGTHYNEQFF
TRBJ1-3,NA,TRBV12-3/TRBV12-4,CASSPRQEAAGNTIYF
TRBJ2-1,NA,TRBV24-1,CATSVRCGPYNEQFF
TRBJ2-5,NA,TRBV27,CASSPRTAFQETQYF
TRBJ2-5,NA,TRBV28,CASKLPQETQYF
TRBJ2-1,TRBD1,TRBV5-6,CASSFFGTGHLDEQFF
TRBJ1-6,NA,TRBV20-1,CSARRFFGGNSPLHF
TRBJ2-3,NA,TRBV7-9,CASSARRIRTDTQYF
TRBJ1-1,NA,TRBV28,CASSFTHILLNPEAFF
TRBJ1-1,NA,TRBV5-6,CASSRGEEAFF
TRBJ2-1,TRBD2,TRBV5-6,CASSWGSGRNEQFF
TRBJ2-6,NA,TRBV6-2/TRBV6-3,CASRITPLVTWTGANVLTF
TRBJ2-7,TRBD2,TRBV19,CASSFGTSEAYEQYF
TRBJ1-4,NA,TRBV6-5,CASSYSAGLGNEKLFF
TRBJ1-2,NA,TRBV6-6,CASKIPGRIEGYTF
TRBJ2-7,NA,TRBV6-1,CASSSQGRGKQYF
TRBJ1-1,NA,TRBV6-1,CASKGGGTEAFF
TRBJ1-2,NA,TRBV7-2,CASTQREAANYGYTF
TRBJ2-7,TRBD2,TRBV7-6,CASSLAVGGGAYEQYF
TRBJ2-7,NA,TRBV6-8,CASSRFNTYEQYF
TRBJ1-2,NA,TRBV12-3/TRBV12-4,CASRPNRDGGYTF
TRBJ2-7,TRBD2,TRBV7-6,CASSLTSGGGYEQYF
TRBJ1-6,NA,TRBV27,CASSSRQVNSPLHF
TRBJ1-1,NA,TRBV9,CASSVVSAGETEAFF
TRBJ1-3,NA,TRBV5-4,CASSLGGDSGNTIYF
TRBJ2-7,TRBD1,TRBV11-2,CAIRGGQGSYEQYF
TRBJ1-6,TRBD1,TRBV25-1,CASSENRGSSPLHF
TRBJ1-1,NA,TRBV27,CASSKSEGYTEAFF
TRBJ1-2,TRBD1,TRBV19,CASSIRRTGDSGYTF
TRBJ1-6,NA,TRBV19,CASSIAGRSNSPLHF
TRBJ2-3,TRBD2,TRBV5-4,CASGGSLAGGFSDTQYF
TRBJ2-1,TRBD2,TRBV7-6,CASSVRGTSGLNEQFF
TRBJ1-4,NA,TRBV4-1,CASSQPGAREKLFF
TRBJ2-1,TRBD2,TRBV7-2,CASKSRDYVNEQFF
TRBJ1-6,NA,TRBV7-2,CASSFVGDGSPLHF
TRBJ2-1,NA,TRBV7-2,CASSSGSPSSYNEQFF
TRBJ2-5,TRBD2,TRBV6-5,CASSSTRGGSGETQYF
TRBJ2-6,NA,TRBV7-6,CASSSRAVGANVLTF
TRBJ1-2,TRBD1,TRBV20-1,CSANSGTDYGYTF